This TCR beta chain was sequenced for a study of Tregs in tolerant kidney transplant recipients (dated by TCRdb to between 2018 and 2021). For the wider study: The study used TCRbeta sequencing to identify donor-specific regulatory T cells before combined kidney and bone marrow transplantation, then tracked those cells after transplant.

Related donors were used in the transplants with nonmyeloablative bone marrow transplantation, and mixed chimerism was transient in the human trials. Unstimulated Tregs (CD4+CD25+CD127-), CD4+ non-Tregs (CD4+CD25-), CD4 and CD8 cells were FACS-sorted from thawed PBMCs. The patients were a few recipients of combined kidney and bone marrow transplants from the ITN036ST trial, and samples were available only from these trial subjects. Healthy control blood was separated into PBMCs by Ficoll density gradient and cryopreserved, and patient PBMCs were collected both before and after transplant. Overall study results and their limits: PCR primers changed over time for some patients, so nucleotide-level comparison across those patients' samples was not possible. Although technical replication error seemed to be minimal, the question of biological reproducibility was not addressed directly. In tolerant patients, the expansion of donor-specific Tregs was greater than global Treg expansion, suggesting that the expansion was antigen-driven rather than nonspecific. Expanding Tregs with activated donor B cells appeared to identify the most biologically relevant and donor-specific TCRbeta repertoire. Because the study included only a small number of patients, the results must be confirmed in larger populations and under other immunosuppression protocols.

From its cysteine to its phenylalanine, the CDR3 spans 15 amino acids. Of the CDR3's DNA, 36 bases were read; they are in frame from base 1. The germline V gene yields MNHEY for CDR1 and SVGEGT for CDR2. For TCRbeta CDR3 sequencing, genomic DNA was extracted from sorted cells using the QIAGEN DNeasy Blood and Tissue Kit. High-throughput TCRbeta CDR3 sequencing, including PCR amplification with bias correction and internal controls, was performed commercially through immunoSEQ. As for the original processing: Unique productive TCRbeta sequences were defined by CDR3 nucleotide sequence where primers matched, otherwise by CDR3 amino acid sequence with Vbeta and Jbeta genes. To correct for sorting error, sequences found in more than one sorted population at a frequency ratio of 2:1 or less were discarded, and the remaining shared sequences were assigned to the population with the higher frequency. A sequence counted as donor-reactive if, in CFSE-low cells, the sequence had a frequency of at least 0.01% and was expanded at least 5-fold compared with unstimulated cells. Repertoire divergence was quantified by Jensen-Shannon divergence calculated from the top 100 TCRbeta sequences ranked by frequency. When a sample had multiple sequencing runs, each run was corrected for sorting error separately and the runs were then pooled. Not all clones reach the TCRdb copy of this immuneACCESS table, which keeps in-frame sequences only. Checked studies attribute under half of the gap to unresolved V genes and leave the rest unexplained. That table is the source of V, J and clone size, and D and trimming were worked out from the DNA. The table for this sample shows some 5,800 clones. Roughly 43% of the sample belongs to the ten largest clones.

In regard to this clone: What antigen it recognizes has not been identified. The CDR3 end is not reached by the read, which stops 3 residues before it; the germline J gene fills it in.

The TCR sequence derives from a human patient who received a combined kidney and bone marrow transplant. Post transplant, some T cells may arise from the graft donor. The chain was built from TRBV6-2 or TRBV6-3 and TRBJ2-5; a tentative D call is TRBD1 (6 bases match). The specimen was CD8+ T cells from blood (PBMCs), collected 12 months after the transplant. The DNA read from the CDR3 is TGTGCCAGCAGTTACGTACAGGGTCCCGCTCAAACC. This gives the protein CASSYVQGPAQT. The whole CDR3 protein reads CASSYVQGPAQTQYF.